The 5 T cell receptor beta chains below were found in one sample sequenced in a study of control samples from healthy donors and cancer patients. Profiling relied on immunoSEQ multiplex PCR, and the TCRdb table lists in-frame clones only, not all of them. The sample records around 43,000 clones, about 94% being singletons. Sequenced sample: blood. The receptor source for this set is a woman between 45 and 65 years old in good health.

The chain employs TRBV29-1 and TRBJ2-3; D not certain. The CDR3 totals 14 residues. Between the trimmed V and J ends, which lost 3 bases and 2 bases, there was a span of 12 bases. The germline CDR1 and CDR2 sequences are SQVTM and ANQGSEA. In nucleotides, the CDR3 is TGCAGCGTTGAGGGTACCGAAGCCACAGATACGCAGTATTTT. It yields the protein CSVEGTEATDTQYF.

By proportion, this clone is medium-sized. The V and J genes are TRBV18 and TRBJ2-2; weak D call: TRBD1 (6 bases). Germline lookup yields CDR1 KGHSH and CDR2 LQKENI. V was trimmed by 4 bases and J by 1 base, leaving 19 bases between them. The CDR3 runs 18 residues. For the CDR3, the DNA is TGTGCCAGCTCACGTTTCGGTCGCGGACAGATGAACACCGGGGAGCTGTTTTTT. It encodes CASSRFGRGQMNTGELFF.

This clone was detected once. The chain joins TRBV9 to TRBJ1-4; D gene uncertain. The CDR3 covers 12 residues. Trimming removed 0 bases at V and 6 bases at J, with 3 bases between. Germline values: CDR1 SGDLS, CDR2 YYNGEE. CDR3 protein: CASSVEYEKLFF. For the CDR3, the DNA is TGTGCCAGCAGCGTAGAATATGAAAAACTGTTTTTT.

CDR3 in DNA: TGTGCCAGCAGCGCGAGCCAAGGCTCTGGAAACACCATATATTTT. Translated: CASSASQGSGNTIYF. The chain combines TRBV7-2 with TRBJ1-3; D is unresolved. The CDR3 extends over 15 amino acids. V lost 5 bases, J lost 0 bases, and 11 bases lay in between. Looked up from germline, CDR1 is SGHTA and CDR2 is FQGNSA.

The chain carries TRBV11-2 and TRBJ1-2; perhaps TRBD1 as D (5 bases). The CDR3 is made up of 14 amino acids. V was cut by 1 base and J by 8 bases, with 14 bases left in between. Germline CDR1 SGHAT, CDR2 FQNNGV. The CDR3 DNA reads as TGTGCCAGCAGCTTAGGCGTCTCAGGGTTAGGCTACACCTTC. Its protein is CASSLGVSGLGYTF. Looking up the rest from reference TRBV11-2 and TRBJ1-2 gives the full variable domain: EAGVAQSPRYKIIEKRQSVAFWCNPISGHATLYWYQQILGQGPKLLIQFQNNGVVDDSQLPKDRFSAERLKGVDSTLKIQPAKLEDSAVYLCASSLGVSGLGYTFGSGTRLTVV.